This T cell receptor beta chain was recovered during a study of cytomegalovirus exposure and HLA in healthy donors. General study findings and limits: When a later analysis was performed, an Asian-associated ancestry cluster reportedly had fewer N-insertions than the approximately 690-donor mean. TCR association rates varied by HLA locus in a later analysis, with DRB1 highest and HLA-C lowest.

CDR3 length: 16 residues. With 60 Vbeta and 13 Jbeta primers, the PCR was carried out. Some clones are missing from TCRdb's copy, which holds only in-frame ones; the method was immunoSEQ multiplex PCR. Altogether over 150,000 clones are present, around 80% being singletons, with the ten largest covering more than 3%. To note about this clone: The antigen is undetermined.

Among the donors, all were healthy bone marrow donors. The sequence derives from a woman aged 55-69 years in good health and CMV-seropositive. The material sequenced was PBMCs. The genes are TRBV21-1 and TRBJ2-7; the table calls TRBD1, which could not be checked here. TRBV21-1 corresponds to a pseudogene. The CDR3 DNA reads as TGTGCCAGCAGCAAATGCCAGGGGAGTAACTCCTACGAGCAGTACTTC. It is translated as CASSKCQGSNSYEQYF.